This entry describes one T cell receptor beta chain. Its target is unknown. TCR alpha and beta CDR3 regions were amplified from RNA using iRepertoire nested multiplex PCR. Tissue mRNA or PBMC total RNA, 100-400 ng, went into one-step reverse transcription and amplification. TCRdb re-called the multiplex PCR reads with MiXCR, one entry per CDR3 protein. The repertoire consists of about 140,000 distinct CDR3 sequences, with approximately 40% occurring once and the leading ten covering 20%. The data are from a study of glioma-infiltrating T cells. Study-wide results and caveats: Tissue-blood divergence was below expectation in non-neoplastic patients, above in gliomas. Only very few CDR3 sequences appeared in both tissue and blood.

Trimming stripped 6 bases from V and 2 bases from J, with 16 bases between. CDR3 size: 15 residues. The rearrangement links TRBV12-3 or TRBV12-4 to TRBJ2-5, with D perhaps matching TRBD1 or TRBD2 (5 bases each). Sequenced material: glioma tissue, nonneoplastic brain tissue, or PBMCs (not recorded which). The receptor was isolated from a human donor with low-grade glioma or glioblastoma, undergoing nonglioma brain surgery, or in good health (not recorded which). The CDR3 nucleotides read TGTGCCAGCAGCAGACCGGGACGTGAACAAGAGACCCAGTACTTC. Translating gives CASSRPGREQETQYF.